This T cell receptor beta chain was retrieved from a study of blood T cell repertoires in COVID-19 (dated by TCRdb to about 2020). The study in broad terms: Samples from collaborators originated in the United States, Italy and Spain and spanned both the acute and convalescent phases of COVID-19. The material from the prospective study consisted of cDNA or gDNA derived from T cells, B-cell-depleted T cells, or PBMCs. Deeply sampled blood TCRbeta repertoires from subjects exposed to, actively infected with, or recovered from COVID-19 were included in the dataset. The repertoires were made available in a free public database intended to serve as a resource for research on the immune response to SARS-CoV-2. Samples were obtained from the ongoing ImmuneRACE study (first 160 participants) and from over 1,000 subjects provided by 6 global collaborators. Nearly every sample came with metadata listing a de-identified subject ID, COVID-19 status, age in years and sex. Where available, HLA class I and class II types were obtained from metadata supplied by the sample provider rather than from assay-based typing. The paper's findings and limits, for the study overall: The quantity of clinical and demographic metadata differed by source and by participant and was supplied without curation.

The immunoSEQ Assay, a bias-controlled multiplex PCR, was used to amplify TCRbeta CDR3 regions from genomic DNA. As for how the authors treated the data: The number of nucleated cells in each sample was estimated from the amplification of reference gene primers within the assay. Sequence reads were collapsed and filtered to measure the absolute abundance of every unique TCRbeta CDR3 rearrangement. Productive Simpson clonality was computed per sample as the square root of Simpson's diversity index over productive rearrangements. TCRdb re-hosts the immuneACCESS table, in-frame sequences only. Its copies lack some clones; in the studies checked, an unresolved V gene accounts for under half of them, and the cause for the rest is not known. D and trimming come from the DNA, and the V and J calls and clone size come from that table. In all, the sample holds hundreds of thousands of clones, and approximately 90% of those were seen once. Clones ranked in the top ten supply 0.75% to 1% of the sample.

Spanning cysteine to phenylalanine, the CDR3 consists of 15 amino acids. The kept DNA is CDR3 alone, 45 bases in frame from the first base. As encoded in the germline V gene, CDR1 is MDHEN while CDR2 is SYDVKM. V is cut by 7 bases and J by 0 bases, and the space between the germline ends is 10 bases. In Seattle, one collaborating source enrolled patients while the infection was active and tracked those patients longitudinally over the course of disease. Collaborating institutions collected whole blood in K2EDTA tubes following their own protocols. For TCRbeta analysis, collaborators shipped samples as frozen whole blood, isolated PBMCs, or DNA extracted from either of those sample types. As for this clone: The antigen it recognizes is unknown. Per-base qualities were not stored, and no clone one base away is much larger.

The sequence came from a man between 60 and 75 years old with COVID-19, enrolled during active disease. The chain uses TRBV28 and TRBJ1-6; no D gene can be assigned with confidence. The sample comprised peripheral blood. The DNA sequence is TGTGCCAGCATGGTCAGAGGCTCCTATAATTCACCCCTCCACTTT. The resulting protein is CASMVRGSYNSPLHF.